This TCR beta chain was documented in a study of T cell repertoires in cytomegalovirus infection. Study results and caveats: Cumulated frequencies of public TCR beta families served to identify carriers of CMV plus the relevant HLA.

The V and J ends lost 5 bases and 8 bases, in that order; junction bases with no gene match: 14. Germline values: CDR1 SEHNR, CDR2 FQNEAQ (reference sequence). The CDR3 totals 15 residues. MiXCR, run by TCRdb on the reads, gives a single entry per CDR3 protein. The sample lists 300,000 to 400,000 distinct CDR3 sequences; under 35% were seen once. This clonotype came up once. Its antigen is unidentified. V gene TRBV7-9 combines with J gene TRBJ1-2; TRBD1 matches at 7 bases. The source is a human donor in good health (CMV status not recorded). Some clones in this sample may be carry-over from other donors' samples. The sequencing used cultured PBMCs, collected from culture after CMV antigen stimulation. The CDR3 nucleotides read TGTGCCAGCAGCCAATCATCCGCACAGGGGAGAGGCTACACCTTC. Translated, it gives CASSQSSAQGRGYTF.